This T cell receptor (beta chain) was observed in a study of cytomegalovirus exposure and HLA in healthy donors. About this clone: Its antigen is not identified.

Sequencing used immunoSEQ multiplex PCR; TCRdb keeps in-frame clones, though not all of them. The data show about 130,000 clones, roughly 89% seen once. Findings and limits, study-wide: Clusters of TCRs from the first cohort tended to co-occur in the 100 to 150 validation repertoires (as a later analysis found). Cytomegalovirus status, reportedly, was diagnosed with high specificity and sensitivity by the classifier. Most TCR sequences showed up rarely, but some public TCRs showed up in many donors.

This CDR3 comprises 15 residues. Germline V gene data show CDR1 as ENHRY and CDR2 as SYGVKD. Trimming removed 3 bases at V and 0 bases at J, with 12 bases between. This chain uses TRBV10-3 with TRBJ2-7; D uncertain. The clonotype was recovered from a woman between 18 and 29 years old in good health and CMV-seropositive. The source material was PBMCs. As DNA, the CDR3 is TGTGCCATCAGTGATGGGCAGATGAGCTCCTACGAGCAGTACTTC. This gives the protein CAISDGQMSSYEQYF.